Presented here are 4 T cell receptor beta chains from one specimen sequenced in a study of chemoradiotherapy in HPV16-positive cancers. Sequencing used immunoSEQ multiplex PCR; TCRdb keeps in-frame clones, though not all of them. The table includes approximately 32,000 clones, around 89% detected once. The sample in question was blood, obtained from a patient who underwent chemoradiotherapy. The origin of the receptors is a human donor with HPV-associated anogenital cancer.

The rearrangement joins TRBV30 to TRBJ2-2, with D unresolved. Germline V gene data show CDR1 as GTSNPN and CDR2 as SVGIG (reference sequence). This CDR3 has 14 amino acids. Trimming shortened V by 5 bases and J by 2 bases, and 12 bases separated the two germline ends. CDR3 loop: CAWGSDVNTGELFF. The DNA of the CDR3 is TGTGCCTGGGGTTCCGATGTTAACACCGGGGAGCTGTTTTTT. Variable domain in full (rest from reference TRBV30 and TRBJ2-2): SQTIHQWPATLVQPVGSPLSLECTVEGTSNPNLYWYRQAAGRGLQLLFYSVGIGQISSEVPQNLSASRPQDRQFILSSKKLLLSDSGFYLCAWGSDVNTGELFFGEGSRLTVL.

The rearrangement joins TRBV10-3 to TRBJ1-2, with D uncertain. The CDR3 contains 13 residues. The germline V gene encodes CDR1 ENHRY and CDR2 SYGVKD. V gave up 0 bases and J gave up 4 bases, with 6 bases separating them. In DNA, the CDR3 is TGTGCCATCAGTGAGTCGACGGGCTATGGCTACACCTTC. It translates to CAISESTGYGYTF.

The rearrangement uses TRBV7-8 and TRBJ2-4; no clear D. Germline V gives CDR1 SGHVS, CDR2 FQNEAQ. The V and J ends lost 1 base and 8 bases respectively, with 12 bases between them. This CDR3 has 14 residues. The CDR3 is CASSLGADADIQYF. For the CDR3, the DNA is TGTGCCAGCAGCTTAGGGGCAGATGCGGACATTCAGTACTTC.

The CDR3 DNA is TGTGCCTGGAGCCAAGGATCCGGACAGTCTGGGGCCAACGTCCTGACTTTC. Translation gives CAWSQGSGQSGANVLTF. The chain links TRBV30 to TRBJ2-6; tentative D call: TRBD1 (6 bases). The CDR3 length is 17 residues. The germline V and J ends were trimmed by 3 bases and 1 base, with 16 bases remaining between them. CDR1 and CDR2 (germline): GTSNPN, SVGIG (reference sequence).